The 3 T cell receptor beta chains below all came from one sample that was sequenced in a study of T cell responses to AZD1222 COVID-19 vaccine. Assay used: immunoSEQ multiplex PCR; TCRdb lists only in-frame clones, some missing. The sample has about 150,000 clones; about 91% are singletons. The sequencing used peripheral blood, collected on day 0 of AZD1222 vaccination. The source of these receptors is an adult in good health.

V gene TRBV4-1 combines with J gene TRBJ1-2, with a possible D match to TRBD1 (5 bases). Trimming shortened V by 0 bases and J by 7 bases, and 12 bases separated the two germline ends. This CDR3 has 14 residues. Germline V gives CDR1 MGHRA, CDR2 YSYEKL. The CDR3 DNA sequence: TGCGCCAGCAGCCAAGATGCGGGGGTTGGTGGCTACACCTTC. Translation: CASSQDAGVGGYTF.

V is TRBV4-3 and J is TRBJ1-5; D possibly corresponds to TRBD1 (5 bases). Germline CDR1 reads LGHNA; CDR2 reads YSLEER. Trimming took 0 bases from V and 6 from J, leaving 12 bases between them. The CDR3 is 15 amino acids. In nucleotides, the CDR3 is TGCGCCAGCAGCCAAGATTTATCAGGGTTTCAGCCCCAGCATTTT. As protein: CASSQDLSGFQPQHF.

V and J are TRBV7-2 and TRBJ2-2; 7 bases fit TRBD1. V shed 5 bases and J 0 bases; nucleotides not matched to a gene: 3. This CDR3 is 15 amino acids long. The germline V gene has CDR1 SGHTA and CDR2 FQGNSA. The CDR3 region has the DNA TGTGCCAGCAGCGGGACAGTGTCGAACACCGGGGAGCTGTTTTTT. Protein: CASSGTVSNTGELFF.